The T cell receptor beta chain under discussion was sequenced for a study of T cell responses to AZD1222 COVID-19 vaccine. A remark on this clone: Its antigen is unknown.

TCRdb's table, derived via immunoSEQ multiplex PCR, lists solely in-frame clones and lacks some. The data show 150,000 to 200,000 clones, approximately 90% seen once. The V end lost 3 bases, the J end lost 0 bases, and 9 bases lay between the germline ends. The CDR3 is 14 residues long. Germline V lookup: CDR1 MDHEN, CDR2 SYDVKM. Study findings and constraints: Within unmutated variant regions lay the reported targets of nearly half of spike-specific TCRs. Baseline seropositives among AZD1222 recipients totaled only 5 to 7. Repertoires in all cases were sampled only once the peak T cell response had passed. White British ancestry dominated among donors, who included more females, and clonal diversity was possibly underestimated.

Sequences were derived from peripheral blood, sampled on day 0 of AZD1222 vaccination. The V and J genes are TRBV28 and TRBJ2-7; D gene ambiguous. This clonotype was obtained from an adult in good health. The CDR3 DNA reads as TGTGCCAGCAGTTTCGGCCTATACTCCTACGAGCAGTACTTC. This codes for CASSFGLYSYEQYF.